This TCR beta chain was retrieved from a study of T-cell reconstitution after alpha-beta-depleted transplantation in children. This clonotype appeared many times. Preparation of the TCRbeta library used unique molecular identifiers. Via MiXCR, TCRdb re-called the PCR reads, giving one row per CDR3 protein. The sample comprises 240,000 or so distinct CDR3 sequences, more than 10% of which are singletons, and roughly 2.8% rests with the top ten. CDR1 SEHNR and CDR2 FQNEAQ come from the germline V gene (reference sequence). The V end was cut by 5 bases, the J end by 8 bases, with 9 bases between. The CDR3 loop spans 12 amino acids.

This receptor was identified in a human donor who donated a stem cell graft to a child with acute lymphoblastic leukemia. The V and J genes are TRBV7-9 and TRBJ1-4; perhaps TRBD1 as D (6 bases). Sequencing was performed on PBMCs from the stem cell graft donor, taken from the stem cell graft. DNA for the CDR3: TGTGCCAGCAGCGGGGGGGGCGAAAAACTGTTTTTT. Its protein product is CASSGGGEKLFF.